This TCR beta chain was obtained from a study of cytomegalovirus exposure and HLA in healthy donors. On the study more broadly: Early release data held 85 million or so unique TCRs from HLA-typed donors. Broader study findings: Data from an earlier analysis indicated that most TCR beta V segments were productive either about 87% or about 30% of the time. What TCR beta sequences reportedly achieved was accurate prediction of HLA-A and HLA-B alleles in most subjects. TCR beta chains numbering some 150 were designated cytomegalovirus-associated.

The V and J ends lost 0 bases and 1 base respectively, with 10 bases between them. The CDR3 covers 15 residues. Germline CDR1 and CDR2: SGHRS and YFSETQ. A multiplex PCR was run with 60 Vbeta primers and 13 Jbeta primers. TCRdb's copy holds only in-frame clones and misses some; the assay was immunoSEQ multiplex PCR. Among fewer than 200,000 clones listed, roughly four fifths were seen once. Worth noting for this clone: The antigen is not known.

This clonotype was sampled from a female donor in good health and CMV-seronegative. Specimen: PBMCs. V usage is TRBV5-1 and J usage is TRBJ1-1; D is unclear. Written as DNA, the CDR3 is TGCGCCAGCAGCTTGGCCTCTAGCGCGAACACTGAAGCTTTCTTT. As protein: CASSLASSANTEAFF.